Sequencing of this T cell receptor beta chain was carried out in a study of low-dose radiotherapy and immunotherapy resistance in tumors. V trimming: 5 bases; J trimming: 2 bases; junction bases outside the gene matches: 9. The CDR3 has 16 residues. The germline V gene encodes CDR1 SGHTA and CDR2 FQGTGA. The time point: after trial treatment. Treatment defined: LDRT plus nivolumab, ipilimumab, low-dose cyclophosphamide and aspirin (RACIN trial). Treatment of the donors consisted of nivolumab and ipilimumab (plus aspirin, low-dose cyclophosphamide and low-dose radiotherapy). The table lists this clonotype with many counts. TRAV- and TRBV-specific primers, spanning alpha and beta chains, primed first-strand cDNA. TCR amplification ran 15 to 25 PCR cycles using constant-region and V-primer adapter primers. TCRdb re-derived calls from the reads in MiXCR, one entry per CDR3 protein. This sample carries 85,000 to 95,000 distinct CDR3 sequences, roughly 20% of them seen once, and the ten largest clones take 9.5% to 15%.

The receptor comes from a female donor with ovarian cancer. Specimen: PBMCs, collected after low-dose radiotherapy plus immunotherapy. This chain connects TRBV7-3 to TRBJ2-1, with 7 bases matching TRBD1. CDR3 coding DNA: TGTGCCAGCAGCCCCACGCAGGGGGTAACCTACAATGAGCAGTTCTTC. Translating it yields CASSPTQGVTYNEQFF.